Below are 25 T cell receptor beta chains sequenced from a single sample in a study of blood T cell repertoires in COVID-19. Data came from immunoSEQ multiplex PCR; TCRdb stores just in-frame clones and leaves some out. The sample lists 70,000 or so clones; around three quarters were seen once. The sample consisted of peripheral blood. The source of these receptors is a woman aged 70-85 years with acute or convalescent COVID-19.

The chain has TRBV27 and TRBJ1-6, with TRBD1 matching 8 bases. This CDR3 contains 17 residues. V gave up 6 bases and J gave up 0 bases; unmatched junction bases: 7. Germline V gene sequence: CDR1 MNHEY, CDR2 SMNVEV (reference sequence). CDR3 sequence (DNA): TGTGCCAGCAGCCAACGACAGGGGAGCTCCTATAATTCACCCCTCCACTTT. This translates into CASSQRQGSSYNSPLHF.

In this sample, this clone turned up once. V usage is TRBV30 and J usage is TRBJ1-4; 9 nucleotides line up with TRBD1. CDR1 GTSNPN and CDR2 SVGIG come from the germline V gene (reference sequence). The trim removed 4 bases at V and 4 bases at J, leaving 10 bases unmatched. The CDR3 totals 16 residues. The CDR3 nucleotides read TGTGCCTGGATTAGACAGGGGGGAGTCGGTAATGAAAAACTGTTTTTT. Amino acid sequence: CAWIRQGGVGNEKLFF.

V and J are TRBV5-1 and TRBJ2-3, with a tentative D call TRBD2 (7 bases). The CDR3 runs to 18 residues. Trimming pared 4 bases from V and 4 bases from J, leaving 25 bases between. Germline V gene lookup returns CDR1 SGHRS and CDR2 YFSETQ. CDR3 nucleotide sequence: TGCGCCAGCAGCCGTAGGCAGAGGGGGGGCCTCGCGCCAGATACGCAGTATTTT. Its protein is CASSRRQRGGLAPDTQYF.

The J gene is TRBJ1-1, the V gene TRBV5-4, with D tentatively TRBD1 (6 bases). Trimming took off 5 bases at V and 5 bases at J, with 10 bases between the two ends. Germline loops: CDR1 SGHNT, CDR2 YYREEE (reference sequence). This CDR3 spans 12 amino acids. CDR3: CASSEGETEAFF. The CDR3 DNA is TGTGCCAGCAGTGAGGGGGAAACTGAAGCTTTCTTT.

The CDR3 reads CASSSPGTGGGTEAFF. DNA for the CDR3: TGTGCCAGCAGTTCGCCCGGGACAGGGGGTGGGACTGAAGCTTTCTTT. The chain combines TRBV6-5 with TRBJ1-1, with 11 nucleotides matching TRBD1. CDR3 length: 16 amino acids. V lost 4 bases, J lost 5 bases, and 9 bases stayed unmatched. CDR1 is MNHEY and CDR2 is SVGAGI in the germline V gene.

This chain connects TRBV2 to TRBJ1-5, with TRBD1 matching over 8 bases. The CDR3 is 16 amino acids. V shed 7 bases and J 0 bases; nucleotides not matched to a gene: 8. Germline values: CDR1 SNHLY, CDR2 FYNNEI. The CDR3 loop is CASIKGQGNSNQPQHF. DNA for the CDR3: TGTGCCAGCATAAAAGGACAGGGTAATAGCAATCAGCCCCAGCATTTT.

This clone has just a few counts. The rearrangement links TRBV6-5 to TRBJ1-1, with TRBD1 as a possible D gene (6 bases). Germline V gene data show CDR1 as MNHEY and CDR2 as SVGAGI. Deletions cut 6 bases from V and 1 base from J, with 15 bases between. This CDR3 comprises 15 residues. The CDR3 sequence is CASRLDRTPNTEAFF. The DNA for the CDR3 is TGTGCCAGCAGATTGGACAGAACACCGAACACTGAAGCTTTCTTT.

This clone was detected a few times. The chain is built from TRBV5-1 and TRBJ1-4, with 9 positions matching TRBD1. The V gene end was trimmed by 4 bases and the J gene end by 7 bases; junction bases not matched to a gene: 8. The CDR3 is made up of 15 amino acids. Per germline, CDR1 SGHRS and CDR2 YFSETQ. CDR3 residues: CASSALQGAREKLFF. The CDR3 nucleotides read TGCGCCAGCAGCGCGCTACAGGGGGCGCGTGAAAAACTGTTTTTT.

V usage is TRBV30 and J usage is TRBJ2-2, with TRBD1 matching over 11 bases. The CDR3 covers 16 residues. J was trimmed by 6 bases and V by 5 bases; bases with no gene match: 11. CDR1 is GTSNPN and CDR2 is SVGIG in the germline V gene (reference sequence). This chain's CDR3 is CAWRGEGQGGAGELFF. Here the CDR3 DNA reads TGTGCCTGGCGTGGAGAGGGACAGGGGGGAGCCGGGGAGCTGTTTTTT. The full variable domain, in which reference TRBV30 and TRBJ2-2 provide the parts outside the CDR3, is SQTIHQWPATLVQPVGSPLSLECTVEGTSNPNLYWYRQAAGRGLQLLFYSVGIGQISSEVPQNLSASRPQDRQFILSSKKLLLSDSGFYLCAWRGEGQGGAGELFFGEGSRLTVL.

This chain uses TRBV27 with TRBJ1-5; 11 bases agree with TRBD1. The CDR3 has 15 amino acids. V trimming: 5 bases; J trimming: 2 bases; junction bases outside the gene matches: 2. Per germline, CDR1 MNHEY and CDR2 SMNVEV (reference sequence). The CDR3 is CASSPGQGGNQPQHF. The DNA of the CDR3 is TGTGCCAGCAGTCCGGGACAGGGGGGCAATCAGCCCCAGCATTTT.

This clone has a single count. This rearrangement joins TRBV20-1 to TRBJ2-3; D possibly corresponds to TRBD2 (5 bases). The CDR3 sequence is 14 residues long. Germline V gene data show CDR1 as DFQATT and CDR2 as SNEGSKA (reference sequence). Trimming took off 3 bases at V and 2 bases at J, with 12 bases between the two ends. Here the CDR3 DNA reads TGCAGTGCTAGTACAGCGGACTCCACAGATACGCAGTATTTT. Protein sequence: CSASTADSTDTQYF.

In DNA, the CDR3 is TGTGCCAGCAGTTTTTTCCCGAGTGAGACCCAGTACTTC. This encodes CASSFFPSETQYF. The genes are TRBV27 and TRBJ2-5; unclear D gene. This CDR3 has 13 residues. Germline-derived CDR1 and CDR2 are MNHEY and SMNVEV (reference sequence). V was trimmed by 3 bases and J by 5 bases, leaving 10 bases between them.

The V gene is TRBV7-9, the J gene TRBJ1-4; 9 bases align to TRBD1. Germline V lookup: CDR1 SEHNR, CDR2 FQNEAQ (reference sequence). The CDR3 consists of 15 residues. Trimming removed 1 base from V and 6 bases from J; junction bases left unmatched: 3. The CDR3 region is CASSLGDRVDEKLFF. The CDR3 DNA sequence: TGTGCCAGCAGCTTAGGGGACAGGGTGGATGAAAAACTGTTTTTT.

V usage is TRBV11-2 and J usage is TRBJ1-2, with a tentative D call TRBD1 (6 bases). Germline V gene data show CDR1 as SGHAT and CDR2 as FQNNGV. V shed 5 bases and J shed 2 bases, with 15 bases lying between them. There are 15 residues in the CDR3. The CDR3 DNA reads TGTGCCAGCAGCGGGACAAGGGGCGCCAACTATGGCTACACCTTC. Its protein product is CASSGTRGANYGYTF.

The CDR3, as DNA: TGTGCCAGCAGCGTAGAACAGGGCTCTAACTATGGCTACACCTTC. Translating gives CASSVEQGSNYGYTF. This sequence joins TRBV9 and TRBJ1-2; D is possibly TRBD1 (6 bases). V lost 0 bases, J lost 0 bases, and 9 bases lay in between. CDR3 length equals 15 residues. CDR1 and CDR2 (germline): SGDLS, YYNGEE.

This clone was observed a single time. The CDR3 DNA sequence: TGTGCCAGCAGTTTTAACATTGGAAACACCATATATTTT. Translated: CASSFNIGNTIYF. The rearrangement uses TRBV12-3 or TRBV12-4 and TRBJ1-3; the D is unclear. V was trimmed by 3 bases and J by 3 bases, leaving 6 bases between them. The CDR3 consists of 13 residues.

The rearrangement joins TRBV7-8 to TRBJ2-7; 7 nucleotides agree with TRBD1. J gave up 4 bases and V 2 bases, and 5 bases lay outside the gene matches. CDR3 length: 14 amino acids. The germline V gene encodes CDR1 SGHVS and CDR2 FQNEAQ. The CDR3 nucleotides are TGTGCCAGCAGCTTAACCCCAGGGGGATACGAGCAGTACTTC. Amino acid sequence: CASSLTPGGYEQYF.

This clone was counted once. J is TRBJ2-7 and V is TRBV7-2; TRBD1 agrees at 8 bases. The J segment lost 7 bases and the V segment lost 5 bases, leaving 13 bases of the junction unmatched. CDR1 is SGHTA and CDR2 is FQGNSA in the germline V gene. The CDR3 has 15 amino acids. The DNA for the CDR3 is TGTGCCAGCAGCCTCCGCAGGGGGCCCCCTCAAGAGCAGTACTTC. As protein: CASSLRRGPPQEQYF.

The CDR3: CASSYSGGVYGYTF. As DNA, the CDR3 is TGTGCCAGCAGTTACTCAGGGGGGGTCTATGGCTACACCTTC. The chain couples TRBV6-5 to TRBJ1-2; D is perhaps TRBD1 (6 bases). The length of the CDR3 is 14 residues. Trimming stripped 0 bases from V and 4 bases from J, with 9 bases between. Germline CDR1 is MNHEY and CDR2 is SVGAGI.

This chain uses TRBV19 with TRBJ2-7; 7 bases align to TRBD2. The J segment lost 3 bases and the V segment lost 4 bases, leaving 9 bases of the junction unmatched. CDR1 is LNHDA, CDR2 SQIVND, per germline (reference sequence). The CDR3 is made up of 15 amino acids. The CDR3 sequence is CASSRERGSIYEQYF. The CDR3 DNA sequence: TGTGCCAGTAGTAGGGAGCGGGGTTCCATCTACGAGCAGTACTTC. The complete variable domain, with remaining parts taken from reference TRBV19 and TRBJ2-7, reads DGGITQSPKYLFRKEGQNVTLSCEQNLNHDAMYWYRQDPGQGLRLIYYSQIVNDFQKGDIAEGYSVSREKKESFPLTVTSAQKNPTAFYLCASSRERGSIYEQYFGPGTRLTVT.

The J gene is TRBJ2-5, the V gene TRBV24-1; 9 positions agree with TRBD2. The CDR3 covers 16 residues. Germline V lookup: CDR1 KGHDR, CDR2 SFDVKD. The V gene end was trimmed by 5 bases and the J gene end by 5 bases; junction bases not matched to a gene: 11. CDR3 in DNA: TGTGCCACCAGTGCCACGGAAGCGGGGGGCGGGGAGACCCAGTACTTC. Its translation is CATSATEAGGGETQYF.

The chain is built from TRBV28 and TRBJ1-2, with D uncertain. Per the germline V gene, CDR1 is MDHEN and CDR2 is SYDVKM. Trimming removed 6 bases from V and 7 bases from J, with 15 bases in between. This CDR3 has 13 residues. Written as DNA, the CDR3 is TGTGCCAGCAGCTCAAGTGGAGGACGTGGCTACACCTTC. Its protein product is CASSSSGGRGYTF.

The chain joins TRBV6-5 to TRBJ2-7; D gene ambiguous. V gave up 2 bases and J gave up 5 bases, with 7 bases separating them. Per germline, CDR1 MNHEY and CDR2 SVGAGI. This CDR3 contains 12 residues. CDR3 nucleotides: TGTGCCAGCAGTTACCTAAGCAACGAGCAGTACTTC. It is translated as CASSYLSNEQYF.

The rearrangement uses TRBV5-6 and TRBJ1-6; D is ambiguous. CDR3 length equals 14 residues. From germline, CDR1 is SGHDT and CDR2 YYEEEE. V was trimmed by 2 bases and J by 8 bases, leaving 11 bases between them. CDR3 DNA sequence: TGTGCCAGCAGCTTTGGGCAGGCTGATTCACCCCTCCACTTT. This gives the protein CASSFGQADSPLHF. Variable domain in full (rest from reference TRBV5-6 and TRBJ1-6): DAGVTQSPTHLIKTRGQQVTLRCSPKSGHDTVSWYQQALGQGPQFIFQYYEEEERQRGNFPDRFSGHQFPNYSSELNVNALLLGDSALYLCASSFGQADSPLHFGNGTRLTVT.

V is TRBV7-2 and J is TRBJ2-1, with D unclear. Germline V gives CDR1 SGHTA, CDR2 FQGNSA. Trimming shortened V by 0 bases and J by 9 bases, and 6 bases separated the two germline ends. The CDR3 loop spans 12 amino acids. CDR3 bases: TGTGCCAGCAGCTTAGCCCTCCGTGAGCAGTTCTTC. Residues: CASSLALREQFF.